This T cell receptor (beta chain) was obtained from a study of blood T cell repertoires in COVID-19. Turning to the study itself: PBMCs, B-cell-depleted T cells, or T cells provided the cDNA or gDNA that made up the material.

Per the authors' pipeline: Estimation of nucleated cell counts relied on the amplification of reference gene primers. Assay used: immunoSEQ multiplex PCR; TCRdb lists only in-frame clones, some missing. V and J calls and clone size are those listed in that table; D and trimming were worked out from the DNA. The sample includes fewer than 350,000 clones, 88% seen only once; the top ten take 9.4%. The germline gives CDR1 SGHRS, CDR2 YFSETQ. The CDR3 loop spans 17 amino acids. V lost 0 bases and J lost 5; bases outside the gene matches: 12. Sequencing was carried out using peripheral blood. The source of this sequence is a man younger than 35 with active or convalescent COVID-19. The rearrangement joins TRBV5-1 to TRBJ2-7; 9 bases line up with TRBD2. This chain's CDR3 is CASSLAVSGGLRDEQYF. The DNA for the CDR3 is TGCGCCAGCAGCTTGGCAGTGAGCGGGGGGCTCCGGGACGAGCAGTACTTC.